Below are 23 T cell receptor beta chains sequenced from a single sample in a study of cytomegalovirus exposure and HLA in healthy donors. TCRdb's copy holds only in-frame clones and misses some; the assay was immunoSEQ multiplex PCR. Among about 84,000 clones, roughly 93% were seen once, and the ten largest hold about 2.2%. Sequencing was done on a sample of PBMCs. The receptors stem from a man aged 25-45 years in good health and CMV-seronegative.

This chain links TRBV4-1 with TRBJ2-7; 8 bases are shared with TRBD1. Germline V gene lookup returns CDR1 MGHRA and CDR2 YSYEKL. Trimming at V came to 6 bases and at J to 8 bases, leaving 9 bases not matched to a gene. This CDR3 comprises 13 residues. CDR3 coding DNA: TGCGCCAGCAGGGACAGGGATGGGGTGAAGCAGTACTTC. This encodes CASRDRDGVKQYF.

The V gene is TRBV5-1, the J gene TRBJ1-1; TRBD1 might be the D (6 bases). V was clipped by 2 bases and J by 1 base, with 12 bases between them. Looked up from germline, CDR1 is SGHRS and CDR2 is YFSETQ. The CDR3 is 15 residues long. CDR3 nucleotide sequence: TGCGCCAGCAGCTTCCCGGACAGAGAGAACACTGAAGCTTTCTTT. Protein sequence: CASSFPDRENTEAFF. Supplemented by reference TRBV5-1 and TRBJ1-1, the full variable domain reads KAGVTQTPRYLIKTRGQQVTLSCSPISGHRSVSWYQQTPGQGLQFLFEYFSETQRNKGNFPGRFSGRQFSNSRSEMNVSTLELGDSALYLCASSFPDRENTEAFFGQGTRLTVV.

This clone showed up just once. The chain links TRBV19 to TRBJ1-1, with D perhaps matching TRBD1 (6 bases). The germline CDR1 and CDR2 sequences are LNHDA and SQIVND (reference sequence). V lost 5 bases, J lost 0 bases, and 13 bases lay in between. CDR3 length equals 15 residues. DNA of the CDR3: TGTGCCAGTAGTTTTCCGACAGGAATGAACACTGAAGCTTTCTTT. Amino acid sequence: CASSFPTGMNTEAFF.

The chain joins TRBV5-4 to TRBJ2-3; 12 bases align to TRBD2. The CDR3 is 15 residues long. V was clipped by 3 bases and J by 8 bases; unmatched bases: 7. CDR1 SGHNT and CDR2 YYREEE come from the germline V gene (reference sequence). In DNA form, the CDR3 reads TGTGCCAGCAGCTCGCTAGCGGGAGGGATCATTACGCAGTATTTT. This encodes CASSSLAGGIITQYF.

The chain is built from TRBV5-1 and TRBJ2-7; a possible D gene is TRBD1 (6 bases). V was cut by 0 bases and J by 0 bases, with 10 bases left in between. The CDR3 is made up of 15 amino acids. Germline CDR1 is SGHRS and CDR2 is YFSETQ. This CDR3 reads CASSLEKDSSYEQYF. Written as DNA, the CDR3 is TGCGCCAGCAGCTTGGAAAAGGACAGCTCCTACGAGCAGTACTTC.

This sequence joins TRBV5-8 and TRBJ1-4, with TRBD1 as a possible D gene (5 bases). CDR1 SGHTS and CDR2 YDEGEE come from the germline V gene. The V and J ends lost 4 bases and 8 bases respectively, with 12 bases between them. The CDR3 loop spans 13 amino acids. DNA of the CDR3: TGTGCCAGCAGCCATCTCCGGGGGGAAAAACTGTTTTTT. This sequence encodes CASSHLRGEKLFF.

The J gene is TRBJ2-1, the V gene TRBV6-4; 10 positions match TRBD1. CDR1 and CDR2 from the germline V gene are MRHNA and SNTAGT. The CDR3 is 15 residues long. With 6 bases clipped from V and 1 base from J, the junction kept 3 bases outside the gene matches. In DNA, the CDR3 is TGTGCCAGCAGAAGGACAGGGGGGTCCTACAATGAGCAGTTCTTC. Protein product: CASRRTGGSYNEQFF.

The chain uses TRBV11-3 and TRBJ2-2; TRBD1 aligns across 7 bases. The J segment lost 5 bases and the V segment lost 1 base, leaving 1 base of the junction unmatched. CDR1 SGHNT and CDR2 YENEEA come from the germline V gene. The length of the CDR3 is 14 residues. The CDR3 protein is CASSLGQGTGELFF. The CDR3 region has the DNA TGTGCCAGCAGCTTAGGACAGGGAACCGGGGAGCTGTTTTTT.

This clone appeared a few times. The chain recombines TRBV10-2 with TRBJ2-7, with D possibly being TRBD2 (6 bases). Germline-derived CDR1 and CDR2 are WSHSY and SAAADI. The CDR3 totals 12 residues. V dropped 11 bases and J dropped 6 bases, with 17 bases sitting between them. Here the CDR3 DNA reads TGCGCCGACCGGGCGGGGTCCGGCGAGCAGTACTTC. It yields the protein CADRAGSGEQYF.

The genes are TRBV6-4 and TRBJ2-3; TRBD2 agrees at 11 bases. From germline, CDR1 is MRHNA and CDR2 SNTAGT. This CDR3 contains 17 residues. J lost 0 bases, V lost 0 bases, and 2 bases had no gene match. The CDR3 here is CASSDSVAGGSTDTQYF. The CDR3 bases are TGTGCCAGCAGTGACTCCGTAGCGGGAGGGAGCACAGATACGCAGTATTTT.

The rearrangement links TRBV7-9 to TRBJ2-7, with 10 bases fitting TRBD1. Germline V gene data show CDR1 as SEHNR and CDR2 as FQNEAQ (reference sequence). V gave up 5 bases and J gave up 2 bases; unmatched junction bases: 12. The CDR3 runs to 17 residues. This chain's CDR3 is CASSENSGQGQAYEQYF. CDR3 DNA sequence: TGTGCCAGCAGCGAGAATTCGGGACAGGGGCAAGCCTACGAGCAGTACTTC. The full variable domain, in which reference TRBV7-9 and TRBJ2-7 provide the parts outside the CDR3, is DTGVSQNPRHKITKRGQNVTFRCDPISEHNRLYWYRQTLGQGPEFLTYFQNEAQLEKSRLLSDRFSAERPKGSFSTLEIQRTEQGDSAMYLCASSENSGQGQAYEQYFGPGTRLTVT.

This rearrangement joins TRBV10-1 to TRBJ2-7, with TRBD2 matching over 11 bases. Per germline, CDR1 WNHNN and CDR2 SYGVQD (reference sequence). V was pared by 3 bases and J by 3 bases, with 7 bases of the junction left unmatched. This CDR3 is 16 amino acids long. CDR3 protein: CASSDPLAGGNYEQYF. The CDR3 region has the DNA TGCGCCAGCAGTGACCCCCTAGCGGGGGGAAACTACGAGCAGTACTTC.

The chain combines TRBV6-6 with TRBJ1-1; D unresolved. V lost 5 bases and J lost 1, with 14 bases in between. Germline V lookup: CDR1 MNHNY, CDR2 SVGAGI (reference sequence). The CDR3 has 15 residues. The CDR3 nucleotides read TGTGCCAGCAGTAAATCGAGGATGTCGAACACTGAAGCTTTCTTT. Protein product: CASSKSRMSNTEAFF.

This chain uses TRBV27 with TRBJ1-5, with 9 bases fitting TRBD1. CDR1 and CDR2 (germline): MNHEY, SMNVEV (reference sequence). With 6 bases clipped from V and 7 bases from J, the junction kept 10 bases outside the gene matches. The CDR3 spans 15 residues. CDR3 nucleotides: TGTGCCAGCAGACCTCCGGGACAGGGAGGACAGCCCCAGCATTTT. Its translation is CASRPPGQGGQPQHF.

The CDR3 loop is CASSPGIPSTDTQYF. CDR3 DNA: TGTGCCAGCAGCCCCGGGATACCGAGCACAGATACGCAGTATTTT. The V gene is TRBV5-6, the J gene TRBJ2-3; D is perhaps TRBD2 (5 bases). CDR3 size: 15 residues. Per germline, CDR1 SGHDT and CDR2 YYEEEE. Trimming removed 4 bases at V and 0 bases at J, with 12 bases between.

The CDR3 loop is CASSLGYFGTNTDTQYF. CDR3 coding DNA: TGCGCCAGCAGCTTGGGTTACTTCGGGACAAACACAGATACGCAGTATTTT. The chain links TRBV5-1 to TRBJ2-3, with a weak D call TRBD1 (6 bases). Germline CDR1 is SGHRS and CDR2 is YFSETQ. The CDR3 length is 17 residues. The V and J ends lost 0 bases and 2 bases respectively, with 16 bases between them.

V usage is TRBV4-2 and J usage is TRBJ2-7, with a weak D call TRBD1 (6 bases). Germline CDR1 is LGHNA and CDR2 is YNFKEQ. V was shortened by 0 bases and J by 4 bases, with 7 bases between the two germline ends. There are 13 residues in the CDR3. The chain's CDR3 is CASSQEQGYEQYF. CDR3 coding DNA: TGTGCCAGCAGCCAAGAACAGGGTTACGAGCAGTACTTC.

The chain has TRBV5-8 and TRBJ1-1; a weak D match, TRBD1 (5 bases). This CDR3 is built from 17 residues. Trimming removed 3 bases from V and 0 bases from J, with 18 bases in between. Germline-derived CDR1 and CDR2 are SGHTS and YDEGEE. The CDR3 region has the DNA TGTGCCAGCAGCTATACGCGATCAGGGATCATGAACACTGAAGCTTTCTTT. Residues: CASSYTRSGIMNTEAFF.

This chain uses TRBV19 with TRBJ2-4; the match to TRBD2 covers 11 bases. The trim removed 2 bases at V and 8 bases at J, leaving 11 bases unmatched. This CDR3 spans 17 amino acids. Germline V lookup: CDR1 LNHDA, CDR2 SQIVND (reference sequence). The CDR3 DNA follows: TGTGCCAGTAGTATATCTTTAGCGGGAGGGCCCTCAGACATTCAGTACTTC. Its protein product is CASSISLAGGPSDIQYF.

The chain is built from TRBV19 and TRBJ2-7; D uncertain. The CDR3 consists of 14 residues. Trimming removed 0 bases at V and 3 bases at J, with 9 bases between. Germline assignment: CDR1 LNHDA and CDR2 SQIVND (reference sequence). The CDR3 region is CASSIDLFVYEQYF. CDR3 coding DNA: TGTGCCAGTAGTATAGATCTATTCGTCTACGAGCAGTACTTC. Using reference TRBV19 and TRBJ2-7 for the parts outside the CDR3, the full variable domain is DGGITQSPKYLFRKEGQNVTLSCEQNLNHDAMYWYRQDPGQGLRLIYYSQIVNDFQKGDIAEGYSVSREKKESFPLTVTSAQKNPTAFYLCASSIDLFVYEQYFGPGTRLTVT.

The CDR3 DNA reads TGTGCCAGCAGTCCCACAGGGGGCAATCAGCCCCAGCATTTT. Protein product: CASSPTGGNQPQHF. V and J are TRBV6-6 and TRBJ1-5; 7 positions match TRBD1. The V gene end was trimmed by 5 bases and the J gene end by 2 bases; junction bases not matched to a gene: 3. This CDR3 is built from 14 residues. Germline V CDR1 and CDR2: MNHNY, SVGAGI (reference sequence).

The J gene is TRBJ2-7, the V gene TRBV11-2, with 8 nucleotides matching TRBD2. Germline CDR1 is SGHAT and CDR2 is FQNNGV. The trim removed 6 bases at V and 2 bases at J, leaving 9 bases unmatched. The CDR3 extends over 15 amino acids. CDR3 protein: CASRSLKRGTYEQYF. The CDR3 nucleotides read TGTGCCAGCAGATCCCTGAAGCGGGGGACCTACGAGCAGTACTTC.

The chain uses TRBV6-6 and TRBJ1-4, with 10 bases matching TRBD1. V was pared by 6 bases and J by 6 bases, with 10 bases of the junction left unmatched. The germline gives CDR1 MNHNY, CDR2 SVGAGI (reference sequence). This CDR3 has 16 amino acids. The CDR3 protein is CASRPHAGTGDEKLFF. The CDR3 DNA sequence: TGTGCCAGCAGACCGCACGCCGGGACAGGGGATGAAAAACTGTTTTTT.